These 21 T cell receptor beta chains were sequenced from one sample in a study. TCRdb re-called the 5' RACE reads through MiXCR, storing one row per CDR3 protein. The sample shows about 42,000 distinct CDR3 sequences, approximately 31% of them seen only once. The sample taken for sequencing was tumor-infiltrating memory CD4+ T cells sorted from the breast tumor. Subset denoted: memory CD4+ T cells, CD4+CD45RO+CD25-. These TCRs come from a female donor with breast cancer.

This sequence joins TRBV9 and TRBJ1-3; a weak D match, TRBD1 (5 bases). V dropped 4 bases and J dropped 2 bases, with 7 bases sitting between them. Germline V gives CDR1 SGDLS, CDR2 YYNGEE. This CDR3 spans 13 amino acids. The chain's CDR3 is CASSMDTGNTIYF. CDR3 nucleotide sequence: TGTGCCAGCAGCATGGACACTGGAAACACCATATATTTT.

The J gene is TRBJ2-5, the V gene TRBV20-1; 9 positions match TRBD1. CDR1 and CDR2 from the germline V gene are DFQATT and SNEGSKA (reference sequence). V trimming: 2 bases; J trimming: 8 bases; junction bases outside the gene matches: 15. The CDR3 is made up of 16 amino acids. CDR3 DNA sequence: TGCAGTGCTAGAAGTGGCCGGGGGACAGGGTGGCAAACCCAGTACTTC. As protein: CSARSGRGTGWQTQYF.

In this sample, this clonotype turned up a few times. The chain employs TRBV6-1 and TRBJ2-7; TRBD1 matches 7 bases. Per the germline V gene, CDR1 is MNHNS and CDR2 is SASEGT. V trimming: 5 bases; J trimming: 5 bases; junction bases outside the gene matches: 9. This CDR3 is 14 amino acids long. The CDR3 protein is CASSPPGTADEQYF. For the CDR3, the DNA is TGTGCCAGCAGTCCCCCCGGGACAGCGGACGAGCAGTACTTC.

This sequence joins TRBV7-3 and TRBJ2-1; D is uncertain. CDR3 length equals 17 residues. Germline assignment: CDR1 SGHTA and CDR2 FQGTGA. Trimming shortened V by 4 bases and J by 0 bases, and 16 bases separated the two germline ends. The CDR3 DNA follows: TGTGCCAGCAGCTCGGACCCCACACTCAGCTCCTACAATGAGCAGTTCTTC. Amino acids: CASSSDPTLSSYNEQFF. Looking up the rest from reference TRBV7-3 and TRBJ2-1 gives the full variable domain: GAGVSQTPSNKVTEKGKYVELRCDPISGHTALYWYRQSLGQGPEFLIYFQGTGAADDSGLPNDRFFAVRPEGSVSTLKIQRTERGDSAVYLCASSSDPTLSSYNEQFFGPGTRLTVL.

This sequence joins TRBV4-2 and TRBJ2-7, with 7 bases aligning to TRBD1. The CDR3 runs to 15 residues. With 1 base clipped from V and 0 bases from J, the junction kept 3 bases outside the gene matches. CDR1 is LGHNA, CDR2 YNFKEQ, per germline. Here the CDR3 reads CASSQAGDSSYEQYF. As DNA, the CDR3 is TGTGCCAGCAGCCAAGCTGGGGACAGCTCCTACGAGCAGTACTTC.

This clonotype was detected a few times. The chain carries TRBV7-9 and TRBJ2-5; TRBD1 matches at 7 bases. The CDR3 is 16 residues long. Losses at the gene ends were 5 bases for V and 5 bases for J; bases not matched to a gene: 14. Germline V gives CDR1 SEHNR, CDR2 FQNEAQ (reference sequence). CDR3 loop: CASSAGRSTGRETQYF. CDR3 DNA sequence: TGTGCCAGCAGCGCAGGGAGATCGACAGGGCGGGAGACCCAGTACTTC.

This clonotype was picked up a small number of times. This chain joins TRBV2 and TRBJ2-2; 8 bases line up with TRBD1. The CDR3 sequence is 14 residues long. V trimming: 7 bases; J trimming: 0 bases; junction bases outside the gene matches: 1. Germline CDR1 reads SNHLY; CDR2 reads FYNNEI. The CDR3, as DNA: TGTGCCAGCAAGGGACAGGCGAACACCGGGGAGCTGTTTTTT. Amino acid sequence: CASKGQANTGELFF.

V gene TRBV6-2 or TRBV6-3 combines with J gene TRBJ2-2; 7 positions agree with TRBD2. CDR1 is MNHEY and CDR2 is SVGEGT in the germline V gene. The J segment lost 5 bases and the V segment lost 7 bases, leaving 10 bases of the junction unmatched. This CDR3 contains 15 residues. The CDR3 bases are TGTGCCAGCATATTTGCGGGAGTAAGGACCGGGGAGCTGTTTTTT. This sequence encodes CASIFAGVRTGELFF.

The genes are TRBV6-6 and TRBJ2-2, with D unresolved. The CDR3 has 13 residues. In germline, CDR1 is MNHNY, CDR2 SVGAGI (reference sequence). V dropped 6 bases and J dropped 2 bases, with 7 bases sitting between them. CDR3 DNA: TGTGCCAGCAGGGCAGGCAACACCGGGGAGCTGTTTTTT. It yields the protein CASRAGNTGELFF.

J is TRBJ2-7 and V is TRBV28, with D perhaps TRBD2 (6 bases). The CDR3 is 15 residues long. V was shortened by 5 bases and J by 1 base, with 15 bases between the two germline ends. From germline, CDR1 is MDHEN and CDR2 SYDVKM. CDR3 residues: CASSPPGGHSYEQYF. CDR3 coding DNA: TGTGCCAGCAGTCCACCCGGGGGTCATTCCTACGAGCAGTACTTC.

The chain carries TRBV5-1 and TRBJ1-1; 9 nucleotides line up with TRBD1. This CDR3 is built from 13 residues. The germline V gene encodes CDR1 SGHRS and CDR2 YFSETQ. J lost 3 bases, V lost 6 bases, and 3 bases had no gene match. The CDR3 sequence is CASTRQGDTEAFF. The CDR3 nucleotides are TGCGCCAGCACCCGACAGGGGGACACTGAAGCTTTCTTT.

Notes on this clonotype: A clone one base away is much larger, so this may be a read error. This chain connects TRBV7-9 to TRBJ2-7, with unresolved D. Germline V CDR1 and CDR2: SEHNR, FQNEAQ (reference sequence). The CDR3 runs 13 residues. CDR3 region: CASSLKGTYDQYF. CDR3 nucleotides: TGTGCCAGCAGCTTAAAGGGTACCTACGATCAGTACTTC.

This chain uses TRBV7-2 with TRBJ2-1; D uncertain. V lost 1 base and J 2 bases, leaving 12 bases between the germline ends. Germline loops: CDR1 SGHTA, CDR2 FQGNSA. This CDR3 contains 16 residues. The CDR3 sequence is CASSLVASSAYNEQFF. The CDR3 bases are TGTGCCAGCAGCTTAGTGGCTAGTTCCGCCTACAATGAGCAGTTCTTC.

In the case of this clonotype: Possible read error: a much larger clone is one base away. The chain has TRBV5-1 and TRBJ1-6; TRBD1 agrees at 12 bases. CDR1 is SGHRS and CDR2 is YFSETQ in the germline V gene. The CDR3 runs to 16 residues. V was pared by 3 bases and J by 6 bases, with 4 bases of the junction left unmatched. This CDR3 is CASSSGQGAANSPLHF. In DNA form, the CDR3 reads TGCGCCAGCAGCTCGGGACAGGGGGCTGCTAATTCACCCCTCCACTTT.

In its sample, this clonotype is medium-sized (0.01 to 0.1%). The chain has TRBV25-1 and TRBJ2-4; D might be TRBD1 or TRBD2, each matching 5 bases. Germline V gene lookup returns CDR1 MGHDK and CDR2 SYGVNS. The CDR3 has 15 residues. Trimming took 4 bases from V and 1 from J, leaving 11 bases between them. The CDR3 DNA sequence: TGTGCCAGCAGTGGGCCGTGGGGGGCCAAAAACATTCAGTACTTC. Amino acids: CASSGPWGAKNIQYF. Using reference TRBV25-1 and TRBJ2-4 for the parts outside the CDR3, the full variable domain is EADIYQTPRYLVIGTGKKITLECSQTMGHDKMYWYQQDPGMELHLIHYSYGVNSTEKGDLSSESTVSRIRTEHFPLTLESARPSHTSQYLCASSGPWGAKNIQYFGAGTRLSVL.

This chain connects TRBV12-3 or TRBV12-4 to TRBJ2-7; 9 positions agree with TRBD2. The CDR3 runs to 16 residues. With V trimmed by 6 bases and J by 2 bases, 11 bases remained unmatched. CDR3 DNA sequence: TGTGCCAGCAGCCCCGGGGGTAGCGGGAGAACCTACGAGCAGTACTTC. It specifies CASSPGGSGRTYEQYF.

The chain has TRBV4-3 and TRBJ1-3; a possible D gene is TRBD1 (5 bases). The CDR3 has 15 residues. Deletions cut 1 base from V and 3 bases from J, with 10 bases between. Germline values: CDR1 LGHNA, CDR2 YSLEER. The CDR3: CASSQVEGFGNTIYF. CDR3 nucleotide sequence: TGCGCCAGCAGCCAAGTGGAGGGGTTTGGAAACACCATATATTTT.

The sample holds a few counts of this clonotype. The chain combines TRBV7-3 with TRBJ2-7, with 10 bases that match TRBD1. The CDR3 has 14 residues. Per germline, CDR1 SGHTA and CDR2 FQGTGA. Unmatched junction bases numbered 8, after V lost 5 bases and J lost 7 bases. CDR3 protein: CASSPGTGVGEQYF. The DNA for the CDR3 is TGTGCCAGCAGCCCCGGGACAGGGGTTGGGGAGCAGTACTTC.

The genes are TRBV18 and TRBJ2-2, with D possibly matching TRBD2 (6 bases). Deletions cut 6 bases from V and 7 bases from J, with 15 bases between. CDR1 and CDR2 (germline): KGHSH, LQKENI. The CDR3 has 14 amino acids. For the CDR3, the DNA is TGTGCCAGCTCCGCGGCGGGATTCCACGGGGAGCTGTTTTTT. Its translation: CASSAAGFHGELFF.

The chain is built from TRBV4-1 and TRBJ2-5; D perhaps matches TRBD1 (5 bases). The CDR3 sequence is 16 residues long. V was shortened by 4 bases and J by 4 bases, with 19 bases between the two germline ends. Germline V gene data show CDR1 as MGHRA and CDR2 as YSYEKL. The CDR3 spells CASSPFYKGPGETQYF. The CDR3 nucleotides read TGCGCCAGCAGCCCGTTCTATAAGGGGCCGGGAGAGACCCAGTACTTC.

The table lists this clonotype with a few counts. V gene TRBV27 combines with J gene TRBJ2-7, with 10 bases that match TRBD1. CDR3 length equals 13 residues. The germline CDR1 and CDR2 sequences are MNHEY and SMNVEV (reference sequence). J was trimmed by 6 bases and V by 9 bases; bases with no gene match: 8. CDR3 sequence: CASAGTGEIEQYF. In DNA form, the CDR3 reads TGTGCCAGTGCCGGGACAGGGGAAATCGAGCAGTACTTC.